The 8 T cell receptor beta chains below all came from one sample that was sequenced in a study of cytomegalovirus exposure and HLA in healthy donors. TCRdb's table, derived via immunoSEQ multiplex PCR, lists solely in-frame clones and lacks some. The sample carries 50,000 to 65,000 clones, 90% to 97% recorded once. The sample was PBMCs. Source of these receptors: a woman aged 18-30 years in good health and CMV-seronegative.

V and J are TRBV4-3 and TRBJ2-5, with TRBD2 as a possible D gene (5 bases). Trimming took off 6 bases at V and 2 bases at J, with 10 bases between the two ends. The CDR3 sequence is 13 residues long. Germline CDR1 reads LGHNA; CDR2 reads YSLEER. This chain's CDR3 is CASSPSGQETQYF. CDR3 DNA sequence: TGCGCCAGCAGTCCGAGCGGACAAGAGACCCAGTACTTC.

The CDR3 DNA sequence: TGTGCCATCAGTGCCCGGGGACTAGCGGGCTACGAGCAGTACTTC. Its translation is CAISARGLAGYEQYF. V is TRBV10-3 and J is TRBJ2-7; 12 bases are shared with TRBD2. J gave up 3 bases and V 4 bases, and 4 bases lay outside the gene matches. Germline CDR1 ENHRY, CDR2 SYGVKD. CDR3 size: 15 residues.

The rearrangement uses TRBV19 and TRBJ1-5; unclear D gene. V gave up 5 bases and J gave up 4 bases, with 3 bases separating them. Germline assignment: CDR1 LNHDA and CDR2 SQIVND (reference sequence). The length of the CDR3 is 11 residues. The CDR3 spells CASSPNQPQHF. The CDR3 DNA reads as TGTGCCAGTAGTCCTAATCAGCCCCAGCATTTT.

V is TRBV19 and J is TRBJ1-1, with D uncertain. Germline values: CDR1 LNHDA, CDR2 SQIVND (reference sequence). The CDR3 is made up of 15 amino acids. Deletions cut 5 bases from V and 0 bases from J, with 13 bases between. This CDR3 reads CASSGRVTVNTEAFF. CDR3 sequence (DNA): TGTGCCAGTAGTGGGAGGGTGACGGTGAACACTGAAGCTTTCTTT.

The chain couples TRBV28 to TRBJ2-5, with 7 bases aligning to TRBD2. With V trimmed by 6 bases and J by 5 bases, 6 bases remained unmatched. In germline, CDR1 is MDHEN, CDR2 SYDVKM. The CDR3 runs 13 residues. The CDR3 loop is CASSPEGGETQYF. The CDR3 DNA reads TGTGCCAGCAGCCCTGAGGGAGGGGAGACCCAGTACTTC.

V gene TRBV9 combines with J gene TRBJ2-1, with D tentatively TRBD1 (5 bases). With 0 bases removed from V and 0 bases from J, the gap between germline ends came to 10 bases. Germline lookup yields CDR1 SGDLS and CDR2 YYNGEE. The CDR3 runs 16 residues. This CDR3 reads CASSVESQGSYNEQFF. DNA of the CDR3: TGTGCCAGCAGCGTAGAGTCGCAGGGCTCCTACAATGAGCAGTTCTTC.

The rearrangement joins TRBV4-1 to TRBJ2-7; 7 bases align to TRBD1. Unmatched junction bases numbered 8, after V lost 4 bases and J lost 2 bases. CDR3 length: 15 residues. CDR1 and CDR2 (germline): MGHRA, YSYEKL. CDR3 in DNA: TGCGCCAGCAGCCCCCGTGGGACAGCGGCCTACGAGCAGTACTTC. Its translation: CASSPRGTAAYEQYF.

This chain connects TRBV30 to TRBJ2-5, with 12 bases aligning to TRBD1. The length of the CDR3 is 17 residues. V was clipped by 2 bases and J by 0 bases; unmatched bases: 7. CDR1 and CDR2 from the germline V gene are GTSNPN and SVGIG (reference sequence). CDR3 residues: CAWSRGTGGPNQETQYF. CDR3 coding DNA: TGTGCCTGGAGTCGGGGGACAGGGGGCCCTAACCAAGAGACCCAGTACTTC. The complete variable domain, with remaining parts taken from reference TRBV30 and TRBJ2-5, reads SQTIHQWPATLVQPVGSPLSLECTVEGTSNPNLYWYRQAAGRGLQLLFYSVGIGQISSEVPQNLSASRPQDRQFILSSKKLLLSDSGFYLCAWSRGTGGPNQETQYFGPGTRLLVL.